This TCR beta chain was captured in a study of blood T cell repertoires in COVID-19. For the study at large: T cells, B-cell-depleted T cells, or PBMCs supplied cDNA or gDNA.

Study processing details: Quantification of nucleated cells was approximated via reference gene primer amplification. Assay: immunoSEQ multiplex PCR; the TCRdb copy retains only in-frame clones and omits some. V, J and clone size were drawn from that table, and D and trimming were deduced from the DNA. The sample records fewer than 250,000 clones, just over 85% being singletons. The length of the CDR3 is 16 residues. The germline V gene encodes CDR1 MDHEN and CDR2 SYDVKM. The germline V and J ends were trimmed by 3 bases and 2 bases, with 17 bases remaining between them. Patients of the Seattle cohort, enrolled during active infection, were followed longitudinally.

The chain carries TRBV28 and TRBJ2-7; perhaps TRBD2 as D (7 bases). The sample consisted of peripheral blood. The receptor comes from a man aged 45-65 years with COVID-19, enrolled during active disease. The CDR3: CASSFGTRGATYEQYF. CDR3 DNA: TGTGCCAGCAGTTTCGGAACCCGGGGGGCCACCTACGAGCAGTACTTC.